In its sample, the clone carrying this T cell receptor (beta chain) was seen once. Its antigen remains unknown. A much more abundant neighbour one base away suggests this may be a read error. The V gene lost 6 bases and the J gene lost 5 bases, with 17 bases spanning the gap. The length of the CDR3 is 15 residues. The entry originates in a study of blood T cells in healthy people across ages. Findings of the study overall: Any conclusive comparison of naive versus antigen-experienced cells was prevented by using unsorted PBMCs.

A sample-barcoded 5' primer and a J-beta primer mix were used in a second PCR of about 7 to 12 cycles. TCRdb used MiXCR to reprocess the 5' RACE reads, holding one entry per CDR3 protein. The data contain around 1,500,000 distinct CDR3 sequences, 40% to 50% of them singletons. The specimen sequenced was blood. This receptor was obtained from a woman aged 18-30 years in good health. The chain carries TRBV12-3 or TRBV12-4 and TRBJ2-1; D unresolved. The CDR3, as DNA: TGTGCCAGCAGCGCCGGGTTCAGTACCGACAATGAGCAGTTCTTC. Translated: CASSAGFSTDNEQFF.